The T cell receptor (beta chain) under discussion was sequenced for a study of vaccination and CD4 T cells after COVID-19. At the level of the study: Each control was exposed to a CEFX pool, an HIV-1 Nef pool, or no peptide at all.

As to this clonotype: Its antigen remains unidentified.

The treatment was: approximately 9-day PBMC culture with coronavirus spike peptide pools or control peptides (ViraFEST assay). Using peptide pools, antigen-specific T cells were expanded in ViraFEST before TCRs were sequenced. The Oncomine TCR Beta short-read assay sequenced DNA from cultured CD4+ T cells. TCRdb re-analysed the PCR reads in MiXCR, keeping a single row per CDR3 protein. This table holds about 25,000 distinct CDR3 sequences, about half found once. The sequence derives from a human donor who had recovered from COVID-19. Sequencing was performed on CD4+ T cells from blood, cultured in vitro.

As DNA, the CDR3 is TGTGCCAGCAGTTTCGGGACTAGGGGTGAGACCCAGTACTTC. Translated, it gives CASSFGTRGETQYF. The chain has TRBV12-3 or TRBV12-4 and TRBJ2-5; 8 bases agree with TRBD2. The junction had 5 bases not matched to a gene; V was cut back by 3 bases and J by 5 bases. CDR3 length equals 14 residues.